The present T cell receptor beta chain was sequenced within a study of blood T cell repertoires in COVID-19. Study-wide background: Material from acute and convalescent COVID-19 was sourced from the United States, Italy and Spain.

Participant-given clinical history determined each cohort assignment. Up to 2 weeks before entering the study, exposed participants had met a COVID-19 case. Study processing details: Using reference gene primer amplification, nucleated cell counts were estimated. Libraries were prepared by immunoSEQ multiplex PCR; TCRdb keeps only in-frame clonotypes and omits some of them. The V and J calls and clone size come from that table; D and trimming were worked out from the DNA. This table has approximately 340,000 clones, 90% to 95% appearing once. Trimming stripped 4 bases from V and 0 bases from J, with 11 bases between. CDR1 and CDR2 from the germline V gene are SGHRS and YFSETQ. The CDR3 has 15 amino acids.

This clonotype originated in a woman between 40 and 50 years old who had been exposed to COVID-19. This sequence joins TRBV5-1 and TRBJ1-3; D perhaps matches TRBD1 (6 bases). The sample taken for sequencing was PBMCs or T cells enriched from blood (not recorded which). The CDR3 DNA reads as TGCGCCAGCAGCACACAGGGCGCCTCTGGAAACACCATATATTTT. Protein product: CASSTQGASGNTIYF.